Listed below are T cell receptor beta chains from one sample, sequenced in a study of metastatic and nonmetastatic thyroid tumors. TCRdb ran MiXCR on the PCR reads. The sample comprises more than 10,000 clones, over 20% of which are singletons, and 18% rests with the top ten. Sequences were obtained from tumor tissue. These receptors were collected from a female donor with papillary thyroid cancer or a benign thyroid nodule (not recorded which). Some clones in this sample may be carry-over from other donors' samples. CDR3s include the opening cysteine and the closing phenylalanine or tryptophan. D genes are given only for firm matches. Expanded clones are given a class, and other clones once, few, many or no size at all.

V gene	D gene	clone size	CDR3 length	J gene	CDR3 DNA	CDR3 protein
TRBV12-3/TRBV12-4	TRBD1	.	12	TRBJ2-2	TGTGCCAGCAGTTTCAGGGGGCGGGAGCTGTTTTTT	CASSFRGRELFF
TRBV19	.	few	14	TRBJ2-1	TGTGCCAGTAGTATAACGGCTAGCGACTCAGAGCAGTTCTTC	CASSITASDSEQFF
TRBV5-5	.	many	14	TRBJ2-7	TGTGCCAGCAGCTTGGTAGCAGGTACCTACGAGCAGTACTTC	CASSLVAGTYEQYF
TRBV5-4	.	many	15	TRBJ1-6	TGTGCCAGCAGCCAGGGATTCTCTTCAAATTCACCCCTCCACTTT	CASSQGFSSNSPLHF
TRBV6-1	.	few	14	TRBJ1-2	TGTGCCAGCAGTCCTGACAGGACTAACTATGGCTACACCTTC	CASSPDRTNYGYTF
TRBV30	TRBD1	once	13	TRBJ2-7	TGTGCCTCTTGGGACAGGTCAAACTACGAGCAGTACTTC	CASWDRSNYEQYF
TRBV6-1	.	.	11	TRBJ1-1	TGTGCCAGCAGTGACACCCAAGGAGCTTTCTTT	CASSDTQGAFF
TRBV7-8	TRBD1	.	16	TRBJ1-2	TGTGCCAGCAGCTTAGATATACAGGGGTTGAGCTATTGCTACACCTTC	CASSLDIQGLSYCYTF
TRBV6-1	TRBD2	few	15	TRBJ2-7	TGTGCCAGCAGAAGTCCGGGACTAGCGACGTACGAGCAGTACTTC	CASRSPGLATYEQYF
TRBV20-1	TRBD2	.	14	TRBJ2-7	TGCAGTGCTAGAGGAGCGAGTAGCGGGATTCCCCCGGACTTC	CSARGASSGIPPDF
TRBV12-3/TRBV12-4	.	few	13	TRBJ2-1	TGTGCCAGCAGTTTAGTGTCCGGGACGCAAAGCTTCTTC	CASSLVSGTQSFF
TRBV11-2	TRBD2	.	16	TRBJ2-1	TGTGCCAGCAGCTTAGTTCCGGGAGGGCCGGGGAATGAGCAGTTCTTC	CASSLVPGGPGNEQFF
TRBV7-3	TRBD2	medium-sized	15	TRBJ2-7	TGTGCCAGCAGCCCCGGGACTAGCGGTTCCTACGAGCAGTACTTC	CASSPGTSGSYEQYF
TRBV5-1	.	.	14	TRBJ1-2	TGCGCCAGCCGGGACTGGGGGTCTAACTATGGCTACACCTTC	CASRDWGSNYGYTF
TRBV7-3	.	many	19	TRBJ2-2	TGTGCCAGCAGCTTAACTTCCTCCCGGGGCCATCATAACACCGGGGAGCTGTTTTTT	CASSLTSSRGHHNTGELFF
TRBV11-3	TRBD1	many	14	TRBJ1-1	TGTGCCAGCAGCTTAGGCGGACAGGGGTCTGAAGCTTTCTTT	CASSLGGQGSEAFF
TRBV7-8	.	many	13	TRBJ2-1	TGTGCCAGCAGCTCACAAAGTGCGTATGAGCAGTTCTTC	CASSSQSAYEQFF
TRBV28	.	few	14	TRBJ2-7	TGTGCCAGCAGTCCCCTTTTGGGGAGGTACGAGCAGTACTTC	CASSPLLGRYEQYF
TRBV6-1	.	few	13	TRBJ2-1	TGTGCCAGCAGTGAGACACCAACTTGGGAGCAGTTCTTC	CASSETPTWEQFF
TRBV6-6	TRBD2	many	16	TRBJ2-2	TGTGCCAGCAGTTACTATAGCGGGGGGGCCTCCGGGGAGCTGTTTTTT	CASSYYSGGASGELFF
TRBV20-1	TRBD1	many	15	TRBJ1-6	TGCAGTGCTAGAGATCTCGGACAGGGAAAATCACCCCTCCACTTT	CSARDLGQGKSPLHF
TRBV7-8	TRBD2	many	15	TRBJ2-7	TGTGCCAGCAGCCCCCGACTAGCGGCACTTAACGAGCAGTACTTC	CASSPRLAALNEQYF
TRBV25-1	.	few	13	TRBJ1-3	TGTGCCAGCAGTTGGGACTCCCCGGACACCATATATTTT	CASSWDSPDTIYF
TRBV20-1	.	once	12	TRBJ2-3	TGCAGTGCGATAAACCCCCCAGATACGCAGTATTTT	CSAINPPDTQYF
TRBV27	.	few	15	TRBJ2-1	TGTGCCAGCAGTCCCCCCCCCCTGGGCTACAATGAGCAGTTCTTC	CASSPPPLGYNEQFF
TRBV7-2	.	many	14	TRBJ1-2	TGTGCCAGCAACTTCGTCGGGACTAACTATGGCTACACCTTC	CASNFVGTNYGYTF
TRBV12-3/TRBV12-4	.	medium-sized	13	TRBJ2-1	TGTGCCAGCAGTCTCGGGGTAGCCGGTGAGCAGTTCTTC	CASSLGVAGEQFF
TRBV5-6	TRBD2	.	15	TRBJ2-1	TGTGCCAGCAGCGCGACTAGCGGGGGGTACAATGAGCAGTTCTTC	CASSATSGGYNEQFF
TRBV19	.	.	16	TRBJ2-1	TGTGCCAGTAGTATGTCCCGAGTGGTCCTTGGGAATGAGCAGTTCTTC	CASSMSRVVLGNEQFF
TRBV28	TRBD1	many	15	TRBJ1-2	TGTGCCAGCACCACAGGGGGGGGGCAGAACTATGGCTACACCTTC	CASTTGGGQNYGYTF
TRBV5-1	.	many	14	TRBJ1-3	TGCGCCAGCAGCCCGGAGTGGCCCTTCGACACCATATATTTT	CASSPEWPFDTIYF
TRBV5-1	.	.	14	TRBJ2-7	TGCGCCAGCAGCATGGGGTCCCAGGATTACGAGCAGTACTTC	CASSMGSQDYEQYF
TRBV20-1	.	once	14	TRBJ1-4	TGCAGTGCTAGAGATTTTGAGAATGGGGAAAAACTGTTTTTT	CSARDFENGEKLFF
TRBV2	TRBD2	.	15	TRBJ2-1	TGTGCCAGCAGTGTCCCTAGCGGAACTTACAATGAGCAGTTCTTC	CASSVPSGTYNEQFF
TRBV7-6	.	once	14	TRBJ1-1	TGTGCCAGCAGCTACAAATCCGGGGGCGCTCGGGCTTTCTTT	CASSYKSGGARAFF
TRBV18	.	.	14	TRBJ2-7	TGTGCCAGCTCACCTAATACAGGGTTGTACGAGCAGTACTTC	CASSPNTGLYEQYF
TRBV30	TRBD2	.	12	TRBJ2-1	TGTGCCTGGAGTACGGGGGGTAATGAGCAGTTCTTC	CAWSTGGNEQFF
TRBV6-1	.	medium-sized	16	TRBJ1-6	TGTGCCAGCAGTCGATCAATAGGGGTTAATCATTCACCCCTCCACTTT	CASSRSIGVNHSPLHF
TRBV20-1	TRBD2	.	15	TRBJ2-1	TGCAGTGCCCCGGGGACTAGGCCTCTTGGGAATGAGCAGTTCTTC	CSAPGTRPLGNEQFF
TRBV19	.	few	15	TRBJ2-7	TGTGCCAGTAGTATAGGAGCGAGAGGGGGAAGCGAGCAGTACTTC	CASSIGARGGSEQYF
TRBV20-1	.	.	12	TRBJ2-7	TGCAGTGCTAGACCCGGGGTCTACGAGCAGTACTTC	CSARPGVYEQYF
TRBV20-1	.	.	13	TRBJ2-7	TGCAGTGCTAGAGACTCCGGGACTCCCGAGCAGTACTTC	CSARDSGTPEQYF
TRBV5-6	.	many	14	TRBJ1-1	TGTGCCAGCAGCTTGGGGTCCTTGAACACTGAAGCTTTCTTT	CASSLGSLNTEAFF
TRBV5-1	TRBD2	many	17	TRBJ2-7	TGCGCCAGCAGCTTCGCGAGCGGGAGCGGGGGGGACTACGAGCAGTACTTC	CASSFASGSGGDYEQYF
TRBV19	.	many	15	TRBJ1-1	TGTGCCAGTAGTATAAGGGACGGGGGTGGCACTGAAGCTTTCTTT	CASSIRDGGGTEAFF
TRBV20-1	.	.	13	TRBJ2-7	TGCAGTGCTAGAGCCAGGAACGCCTACGAGCAGTACTTC	CSARARNAYEQYF
TRBV7-2	TRBD1	many	15	TRBJ2-7	TGTGCCAGCAGCACAGCCGGGACAGGGTTTGACGAGCAGTACTTC	CASSTAGTGFDEQYF
TRBV5-1	.	medium-sized	14	TRBJ1-2	TGCGCCAGCAGCTTGGTTCGGGGAGCCCATGGCTACACCTTC	CASSLVRGAHGYTF
TRBV12-3/TRBV12-4	.	.	13	TRBJ1-2	TGTGCCAGCAGTTTAACAGGACATAATGGCTACACCTTC	CASSLTGHNGYTF
TRBV28	.	.	12	TRBJ2-7	TGTGCCAGCAGTTACCGGGACCGGGAGCAGTACTTC	CASSYRDREQYF
TRBV30	.	.	12	TRBJ1-1	TGTGCCTGGAGTGCAACTAACACTGAAGCTTTCTTT	CAWSATNTEAFF
TRBV7-3	TRBD1	many	15	TRBJ1-3	TGTGCCAGCAGCTCCTCAGGGGGCTATGGAAACACCATATATTTT	CASSSSGGYGNTIYF
TRBV5-4	TRBD1	.	13	TRBJ1-2	TGTGCCAGCAGCGACAGGGTAGACTATGGCTACACCTTC	CASSDRVDYGYTF
TRBV6-1	.	.	14	TRBJ1-1	TGTGCCAGCAGTGAATTCTCCCTGAACACTGAAGCTTTCTTT	CASSEFSLNTEAFF
TRBV6-2/TRBV6-3	TRBD1	many	15	TRBJ2-3	TGTGCCAGCAGTTACTTCCGACAGGGAGAAGATACGCAGTATTTT	CASSYFRQGEDTQYF
TRBV7-2	.	many	15	TRBJ1-1	TGTGCCAGCAGCTTAGCTTCTATAATGAACACTGAAGCTTTCTTT	CASSLASIMNTEAFF